Sequencing of this T cell receptor (beta chain) was carried out in a study of blood T cell repertoires in COVID-19. Study background: The United States, Italy and Spain were the sources of the acute and convalescent COVID-19 samples.

Study processing details: Counts of nucleated cells, estimated from reference gene primer amplification, were obtained. Generated by immunoSEQ multiplex PCR, the TCRdb table keeps only in-frame clones and is missing some. V and J calls and clone size follow that table, whereas D and trimming were derived from the DNA. The data contain 200,000 or so clones, 84% of them seen just once; the ten biggest clones take up under 2.5%. Sequencing input: peripheral blood. This sequence was found in a man between 40 and 49 years old who had recovered from COVID-19.

The chain's CDR3 is CASSTMTGSNTGELFF. CDR3 bases: TGTGCCAGCTCTACCATGACAGGGTCGAACACCGGGGAGCTGTTTTTT. This chain connects TRBV18 to TRBJ2-2, with 7 bases aligning to TRBD1. Per germline, CDR1 KGHSH and CDR2 LQKENI. This CDR3 is built from 16 residues. V lost 6 bases and J lost 0; bases outside the gene matches: 7.